The 8 T cell receptor beta chains below were found in one sample sequenced in a study of post-analysis software for immune sequencing data. No antigen has been identified for these receptors. Unique-molecular-identifier-tagged TCR beta cDNA libraries were used. Each CDR3 protein gets one entry after TCRdb re-called the PCR reads with MiXCR. The repertoire holds some 370,000 distinct CDR3 sequences, with approximately 33% as singletons. Study-wide findings and caveats: In patients, TRBV5-6, TRBV5-1 and TRBV20-1 belonged to five TRBV segments found more frequently than in controls.

The source material was blood. Receptors originate from a girl under 18 with multiple sclerosis.

This clonotype was observed a few times. This sequence joins TRBV6-5 and TRBJ2-5, with a tentative D call TRBD2 (6 bases). CDR3 length: 16 amino acids. Germline CDR1 and CDR2: MNHEY and SVGAGI. The V and J ends lost 6 bases and 0 bases respectively, with 17 bases between them. As DNA, the CDR3 is TGTGCCAGCAGAAACGCCTTGGCGGGGTACCAAGAGACCCAGTACTTC. Translating gives CASRNALAGYQETQYF.

CDR3 amino acids: CSARDGSSKYEQYF. The CDR3 DNA reads TGCAGTGCTAGAGATGGGTCTAGCAAATACGAGCAGTACTTC. The chain recombines TRBV20-1 with TRBJ2-7; tentative D call: TRBD2 (5 bases). Germline V gives CDR1 DFQATT, CDR2 SNEGSKA (reference sequence). This CDR3 has 14 amino acids. V was clipped by 0 bases and J by 4 bases, with 13 bases between them.

This chain uses TRBV6-5 with TRBJ2-1, with TRBD1 matching over 8 bases. The CDR3 sequence is 15 residues long. Looked up from germline, CDR1 is MNHEY and CDR2 is SVGAGI. Unmatched junction bases numbered 4, after V lost 2 bases and J lost 4 bases. This chain's CDR3 is CASSYDRGGYNEQFF. In DNA, the CDR3 is TGTGCCAGCAGTTACGACAGGGGAGGTTACAATGAGCAGTTCTTC.

V is TRBV6-5 and J is TRBJ2-7; no clear D. The CDR3 has 14 amino acids. Germline V lookup: CDR1 MNHEY, CDR2 SVGAGI. The V gene lost 4 bases and the J gene lost 6 bases, with 16 bases spanning the gap. The CDR3 loop is CASSLELKGGEQYF. The DNA for the CDR3 is TGTGCCAGCAGTTTAGAGCTAAAGGGCGGCGAGCAGTACTTC.

The chain is built from TRBV4-3 and TRBJ2-3, with D possibly being TRBD2 (5 bases). The germline V gene encodes CDR1 LGHNA and CDR2 YSLEER. Trimming removed 0 bases at V and 1 base at J, with 5 bases between. The CDR3 is made up of 14 amino acids. CDR3 residues: CASSQEEGTDTQYF. The CDR3 DNA sequence: TGCGCCAGCAGCCAAGAGGAGGGCACAGATACGCAGTATTTT.

The genes are TRBV14 and TRBJ2-1, with D maybe TRBD1 (6 bases). The germline gives CDR1 SGHDN, CDR2 FVKESK. The CDR3 totals 16 residues. V lost 5 bases and J 0 bases, leaving 14 bases between the germline ends. The CDR3 protein is CASSTQGPVSYNEQFF. The DNA of the CDR3 is TGTGCCAGCAGCACCCAGGGGCCAGTCTCCTACAATGAGCAGTTCTTC.

The J gene is TRBJ2-1, the V gene TRBV5-5; D not resolved. Trimming pared 0 bases from V and 4 bases from J, leaving 11 bases between. The CDR3 runs to 15 residues. Germline CDR1 is SGHKS and CDR2 is YYEKEE (reference sequence). This chain's CDR3 is CASSLDGFPYNEQFF. The DNA for the CDR3 is TGTGCCAGCAGCTTGGACGGTTTTCCTTACAATGAGCAGTTCTTC.

This sequence joins TRBV12-3 or TRBV12-4 and TRBJ1-6, with D unclear. The CDR3 is made up of 14 amino acids. V gave up 6 bases and J gave up 10 bases, with 16 bases separating them. The CDR3 loop reads CASRSDSGLSPLHF. The DNA of the CDR3 is TGTGCCAGCAGATCCGATTCCGGGCTCTCACCCCTCCACTTT.